The 31 T cell receptor beta chains listed next were all sequenced from one sample in a study of T cells in Graves' hyperthyroidism and ophthalmopathy. What was amplified from RNA transcripts were TCR beta CDR3 regions. The TCR CDR3 was amplified in a first-round RT-PCR using the HTBI primer set. TCRdb used MiXCR to reprocess the multiplex PCR reads, holding one entry per CDR3 protein. This sample carries 400,000 to 550,000 distinct CDR3 sequences, roughly 14% of them seen once, and the ten largest clones take about 17%. Sequencing was carried out using blood. Source of these receptors: a woman between 18 and 29 years old with Graves' hyperthyroidism.

This clonotype was recorded many times. The V gene is TRBV15, the J gene TRBJ1-1; 9 positions agree with TRBD1. The germline CDR1 and CDR2 sequences are LNHNV and YYDKDF (reference sequence). CDR3 length equals 17 residues. Trimming cost V 0 bases and J 5 bases; bases outside gene matches: 10. The CDR3 here is CATSRDHGTGMTTEAFF. CDR3 DNA sequence: TGTGCCACCAGCAGAGATCACGGGACAGGGATGACGACTGAAGCTTTCTTT.

This clonotype was recorded at least ten times. The chain links TRBV11-3 to TRBJ2-1; 7 positions match TRBD2. The CDR3 spans 18 residues. Germline CDR1 SGHNT, CDR2 YENEEA. Losses at the gene ends were 1 base for V and 8 bases for J; bases not matched to a gene: 17. This CDR3 reads CASSLAGPAASGGDEQFF. The CDR3 DNA reads TGTGCCAGCAGCTTAGCTGGGCCAGCGGCTAGCGGTGGGGATGAGCAGTTCTTC.

The rearrangement joins TRBV9 to TRBJ2-1; 9 bases are shared with TRBD2. The germline CDR1 and CDR2 sequences are SGDLS and YYNGEE. This CDR3 has 16 amino acids. The V gene end was trimmed by 4 bases and the J gene end by 3 bases; junction bases not matched to a gene: 8. The chain's CDR3 is CASSLRLAGRYNEQFF. DNA of the CDR3: TGTGCCAGCAGCCTCCGGCTAGCGGGGCGCTACAATGAGCAGTTCTTC.

This chain uses TRBV10-2 with TRBJ2-1; 11 nucleotides line up with TRBD2. Germline V gene lookup returns CDR1 WSHSY and CDR2 SAAADI. The CDR3 has 15 residues. The trim removed 5 bases at V and 8 bases at J, leaving 8 bases unmatched. This CDR3 is CASSLLAGVRDEQFF. The CDR3 DNA sequence: TGCGCCAGCAGTCTACTAGCGGGAGTACGAGATGAGCAGTTCTTC.

This clonotype was recorded at least ten times. Here the CDR3 DNA reads TGCAGTGCTACGCAGGGAACTGGAAACACCATATATTTT. Its protein is CSATQGTGNTIYF. The chain joins TRBV20-1 to TRBJ1-3; a possible D gene is TRBD1 (5 bases). Germline lookup yields CDR1 DFQATT and CDR2 SNEGSKA (reference sequence). CDR3 length equals 13 residues. V gave up 4 bases and J gave up 2 bases, with 9 bases separating them.

In the case of this clonotype: One junction end does not reproduce the germline sequence, and a read error may be involved. This chain joins TRBV20-1 and TRBJ2-5; D remains unclear. CDR3 length: 11 amino acids. CDR1 and CDR2 from the germline V gene are DFQATT and SNEGSKA (reference sequence). As DNA, the CDR3 is TGCAGTGCTAGAACTCAAGGGACCCAGTACTTC. This codes for CSARTQGTQYF.

Many counts were recorded for this clonotype. This chain connects TRBV3-1 to TRBJ1-5; D uncertain. This CDR3 has 14 amino acids. Germline V gene lookup returns CDR1 LGHDT and CDR2 YNNKEL (reference sequence). V was trimmed by 1 base and J by 3 bases, leaving 7 bases between them. The CDR3 loop is CASSQGTANQPQHF. Written as DNA, the CDR3 is TGTGCCAGCAGCCAAGGGACGGCCAATCAGCCCCAGCATTTT.

This clonotype was recorded a few times. The chain employs TRBV27 and TRBJ2-7; TRBD2 is a possible D gene (6 bases). The germline CDR1 and CDR2 sequences are MNHEY and SMNVEV (reference sequence). The V and J ends lost 2 bases and 3 bases respectively, with 8 bases between them. This CDR3 has 13 amino acids. The CDR3 nucleotides read TGTGCCAGCAGTTTAAAGGGACTCTACGAGCAGTACTTC. It codes for CASSLKGLYEQYF.

The J gene is TRBJ2-6, the V gene TRBV7-9; weak D call: TRBD1 (6 bases). CDR3 size: 18 residues. Trimming took 5 bases from V and 1 from J, leaving 18 bases between them. Per germline, CDR1 SEHNR and CDR2 FQNEAQ (reference sequence). As DNA, the CDR3 is TGTGCCAGCAGCCCCTTGGACAGAATGCGATCTGGGGCCAACGTCCTGACTTTC. It codes for CASSPLDRMRSGANVLTF.

This clonotype was picked up a small number of times. The V call is TRBV19, the J call TRBJ1-5; TRBD1 might be the D (6 bases). CDR1 LNHDA and CDR2 SQIVND come from the germline V gene (reference sequence). V was clipped by 10 bases and J by 0 bases, with 16 bases between them. The CDR3 runs 15 residues. DNA for the CDR3: TGTGCCACACTCCACAGGGAGGATAGCAATCAGCCCCAGCATTTT. It yields the protein CATLHREDSNQPQHF.

The chain combines TRBV27 with TRBJ1-1; D might be TRBD1 (6 bases). CDR3 size: 16 residues. CDR1 is MNHEY and CDR2 is SMNVEV in the germline V gene (reference sequence). V was clipped by 5 bases and J by 0 bases, with 16 bases between them. The CDR3, as DNA: TGTGCCAGCAGTCGGCGAGGGGGTTCGATGAACACTGAAGCTTTCTTT. Its protein product is CASSRRGGSMNTEAFF.

This clonotype appeared many times. The chain couples TRBV27 to TRBJ1-1; 7 bases agree with TRBD1. The CDR3 has 14 amino acids. Germline trimming cut 3 bases from V and 0 bases from J; bases unmatched to any gene: 1. The germline CDR1 and CDR2 sequences are MNHEY and SMNVEV (reference sequence). CDR3 sequence (DNA): TGTGCCAGCAGTTTCAGGGGGGTGAACACTGAAGCTTTCTTT. Translation gives CASSFRGVNTEAFF.

V is TRBV20-1 and J is TRBJ2-4; 7 bases are shared with TRBD2. The CDR3 spans 19 residues. Germline-derived CDR1 and CDR2 are DFQATT and SNEGSKA (reference sequence). Germline trimming cut 0 bases from V and 0 bases from J; bases unmatched to any gene: 14. CDR3 bases: TGCAGTGCTAGAGATAGTGCTAGCGGAGTAGAACTAGCCAAAAACATTCAGTACTTC. Amino acids: CSARDSASGVELAKNIQYF.

V usage is TRBV2 and J usage is TRBJ1-6; D possibly corresponds to TRBD1 (5 bases). The CDR3 consists of 14 residues. CDR1 is SNHLY and CDR2 is FYNNEI in the germline V gene. V lost 1 base, J lost 7 bases, and 8 bases lay in between. Here the CDR3 reads CASSEEGVNSPLHF. CDR3 coding DNA: TGTGCCAGCAGTGAAGAAGGGGTCAATTCACCCCTCCACTTT.

This clonotype was picked up many times. V gene TRBV12-3 or TRBV12-4 combines with J gene TRBJ1-1, with D possibly TRBD1 on 5 matching bases. This CDR3 has 13 residues. The ends were cut back, 6 bases at V and 3 bases at J, with 11 bases in the middle. CDR3 sequence reads: CASRLGGDTEAFF. The CDR3 region has the DNA TGTGCCAGCAGACTCGGGGGGGACACTGAAGCTTTCTTT.

This clonotype was found many times. The V gene is TRBV10-3, the J gene TRBJ1-1; D not resolved. The V end lost 5 bases, the J end lost 3 bases, and 13 bases lay between the germline ends. CDR1 and CDR2 (germline): ENHRY, SYGVKD. The CDR3 has 14 amino acids. The CDR3 here is CAISSAVEYTEAFF. DNA of the CDR3: TGTGCCATCAGTTCCGCAGTTGAATACACTGAAGCTTTCTTT.

This clonotype has at least ten counts. The chain couples TRBV10-3 to TRBJ2-3, with TRBD2 matching 7 bases. V was clipped by 0 bases and J by 3 bases; unmatched bases: 6. This CDR3 region has 16 residues. CDR1 ENHRY and CDR2 SYGVKD come from the germline V gene. CDR3 residues: CAISESRAGVTDTQYF. The CDR3 DNA sequence: TGTGCCATCAGTGAGTCGAGGGCGGGAGTAACAGATACGCAGTATTTT.

V usage is TRBV6-1 and J usage is TRBJ2-1; tentative D call: TRBD2 (6 bases). V lost 6 bases and J lost 1, with 10 bases in between. The CDR3 is 14 amino acids. Per the germline V gene, CDR1 is MNHNS and CDR2 is SASEGT. CDR3 coding DNA: TGTGCCAGCAGGACTGGAGGGTCCTACAATGAGCAGTTCTTC. This encodes CASRTGGSYNEQFF.

This clonotype was counted only a few times. The genes are TRBV7-3 and TRBJ2-1, with a tentative D call TRBD2 (6 bases). This CDR3 has 15 residues. With 8 bases removed from V and 0 bases from J, the gap between germline ends came to 14 bases. Looked up from germline, CDR1 is SGHTA and CDR2 is FQGTGA. The CDR3 sequence: CASASTSSSYNEQFF. The CDR3 DNA sequence: TGTGCCAGCGCCTCTACTAGCAGCTCCTACAATGAGCAGTTCTTC.

The rearrangement links TRBV7-3 to TRBJ2-3; the match to TRBD2 covers 12 bases. V dropped 4 bases and J dropped 5; count of bases not matched to a gene: 10. The CDR3 extends over 17 amino acids. Germline CDR1 SGHTA, CDR2 FQGTGA. The CDR3: CASSSGTSGRWGDTQYF. CDR3 bases: TGTGCCAGCAGCTCCGGGACTAGCGGGCGGTGGGGAGATACGCAGTATTTT.

This clonotype occurred a few times. The chain is built from TRBV6-2 or TRBV6-3 and TRBJ2-3; TRBD1 aligns across 7 bases. V lost 10 bases and J lost 6; bases outside the gene matches: 22. Germline CDR1 reads MNHEY; CDR2 reads SVGEGT. This CDR3 is built from 17 residues. CDR3 in amino acids: CATSHIPGQRVLDTQYF. The DNA of the CDR3 is TGTGCCACCTCCCACATACCGGGACAGAGGGTTTTGGATACGCAGTATTTT.

This clonotype appeared many times. The genes are TRBV2 and TRBJ1-1; TRBD1 aligns across 10 bases. The CDR3 extends over 14 amino acids. Germline V gene data show CDR1 as SNHLY and CDR2 as FYNNEI. The trim removed 11 bases at V and 0 bases at J, leaving 6 bases unmatched. CDR3 amino acids: CASRDRGMNTEAFF. CDR3 in DNA: TGTGCCTCGAGGGACAGGGGAATGAACACTGAAGCTTTCTTT.

The genes are TRBV20-1 and TRBJ2-3, with 8 bases identical to TRBD1. Germline V gene lookup returns CDR1 DFQATT and CDR2 SNEGSKA (reference sequence). The CDR3 loop spans 16 amino acids. J gave up 3 bases and V 4 bases, and 12 bases lay outside the gene matches. The CDR3 region has the DNA TGCAGTGCTATCTCCAGGGGGCTAGAGGTGACAGATACGCAGTATTTT. This gives the protein CSAISRGLEVTDTQYF.

Points on this clonotype: With a much larger clone just one base away, this may be a read error. V is TRBV12-3 or TRBV12-4 and J is TRBJ2-7; weak D call: TRBD1 (5 bases). This CDR3 has 14 residues. V lost 8 bases to trimming and J lost 8 bases, with 22 bases between them. DNA of the CDR3: TGTGCCAGCCGACTCTCTAGGGGCCCCGACAAGCAGTACTTC. Translation: CASRLSRGPDKQYF.

In DNA form, the CDR3 reads TGTGCCAGCTCACCAGCCGAGCCTTATAGCAATCAGCCCCAGCATTTT. It encodes CASSPAEPYSNQPQHF. The chain joins TRBV18 to TRBJ1-5; D is uncertain. CDR3 length: 16 residues. The germline V gene has CDR1 KGHSH and CDR2 LQKENI. Deletions cut 2 bases from V and 0 bases from J, with 11 bases between.

In its sample, this clonotype was seen a few times. This chain joins TRBV10-2 and TRBJ1-1; 9 positions agree with TRBD1. This CDR3 region has 14 residues. V trimming: 4 bases; J trimming: 3 bases; junction bases outside the gene matches: 3. Germline V gene data show CDR1 as WSHSY and CDR2 as SAAADI. The DNA for the CDR3 is TGCGCCAGCAGTGGGGGACAGGGCGACACTGAAGCTTTCTTT. Translation: CASSGGQGDTEAFF.

This sequence joins TRBV12-3 or TRBV12-4 and TRBJ2-1; no firm D call. CDR3 length: 11 residues. Trimming took 4 bases from V and 9 from J, leaving 7 bases between them. The CDR3 region is CASSSSAEQFF. DNA for the CDR3: TGTGCCAGCAGTTCGTCGGCTGAGCAGTTCTTC.

This clonotype has more than one count but fewer than ten. The chain carries TRBV2 and TRBJ2-1; 13 bases agree with TRBD2. Trimming at V came to 6 bases and at J to 7 bases, leaving 6 bases not matched to a gene. The germline CDR1 and CDR2 sequences are SNHLY and FYNNEI. CDR3 length: 15 residues. CDR3 protein: CASRSGTSGTNEQFF. Here the CDR3 DNA reads TGTGCCAGCAGATCTGGGACTAGCGGGACAAATGAGCAGTTCTTC.

The J gene is TRBJ2-5, the V gene TRBV5-8; 10 bases map to TRBD2. The CDR3 loop spans 16 amino acids. The V segment lost 5 bases and the J segment 5 bases; nucleotides outside the gene matches: 12. Germline V gene data show CDR1 as SGHTS and CDR2 as YDEGEE. The CDR3 region is CASSPVASGSRETQYF. The CDR3 nucleotides read TGTGCCAGCAGTCCGGTGGCTAGCGGGAGCCGGGAGACCCAGTACTTC. Using reference TRBV5-8 and TRBJ2-5 for the parts outside the CDR3, the full variable domain is EAGVTQSPTHLIKTRGQQATLRCSPISGHTSVYWYQQALGLGLQFLLWYDEGEERNRGNFPPRFSGRQFPNYSSELNVNALELEDSALYLCASSPVASGSRETQYFGPGTRLLVL.

This clonotype has more than one count but fewer than ten. The V gene is TRBV7-2, the J gene TRBJ2-1; no clear D gene. In germline, CDR1 is SGHTA, CDR2 FQGNSA. CDR3 length: 15 amino acids. V was cut by 2 bases and J by 6 bases, with 14 bases left in between. This chain's CDR3 is CASSLYPPPGNEQFF. The CDR3 nucleotides are TGTGCCAGCAGCTTATACCCCCCCCCCGGCAATGAGCAGTTCTTC.

At least ten counts were recorded for this clonotype. The V call is TRBV24-1, the J call TRBJ2-7; TRBD2 matches at 7 bases. Germline loops: CDR1 KGHDR, CDR2 SFDVKD. With V trimmed by 3 bases and J by 5 bases, 12 bases remained unmatched. The CDR3 has 16 amino acids. CDR3 protein: CATSDTGGSGTHEQYF. DNA for the CDR3: TGTGCCACCAGTGATACCGGGGGAAGCGGGACCCACGAGCAGTACTTC.